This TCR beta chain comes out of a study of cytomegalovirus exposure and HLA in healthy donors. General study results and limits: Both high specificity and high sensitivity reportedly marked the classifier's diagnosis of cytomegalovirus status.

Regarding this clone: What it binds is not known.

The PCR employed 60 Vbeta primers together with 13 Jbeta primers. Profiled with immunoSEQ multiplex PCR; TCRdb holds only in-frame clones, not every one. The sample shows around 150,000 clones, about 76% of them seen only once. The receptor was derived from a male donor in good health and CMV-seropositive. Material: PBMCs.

The CDR3 loop reads CASSGSWGDTEAFF. Here the CDR3 DNA reads TGTGCCAGCAGTGGTTCGTGGGGGGACACTGAAGCTTTCTTT. This chain uses TRBV25-1 with TRBJ1-1; weak D call: TRBD1 (5 bases). Trimming took 4 bases from V and 3 from J, leaving 12 bases between them. Germline V lookup: CDR1 MGHDK, CDR2 SYGVNS. The CDR3 runs to 14 residues.